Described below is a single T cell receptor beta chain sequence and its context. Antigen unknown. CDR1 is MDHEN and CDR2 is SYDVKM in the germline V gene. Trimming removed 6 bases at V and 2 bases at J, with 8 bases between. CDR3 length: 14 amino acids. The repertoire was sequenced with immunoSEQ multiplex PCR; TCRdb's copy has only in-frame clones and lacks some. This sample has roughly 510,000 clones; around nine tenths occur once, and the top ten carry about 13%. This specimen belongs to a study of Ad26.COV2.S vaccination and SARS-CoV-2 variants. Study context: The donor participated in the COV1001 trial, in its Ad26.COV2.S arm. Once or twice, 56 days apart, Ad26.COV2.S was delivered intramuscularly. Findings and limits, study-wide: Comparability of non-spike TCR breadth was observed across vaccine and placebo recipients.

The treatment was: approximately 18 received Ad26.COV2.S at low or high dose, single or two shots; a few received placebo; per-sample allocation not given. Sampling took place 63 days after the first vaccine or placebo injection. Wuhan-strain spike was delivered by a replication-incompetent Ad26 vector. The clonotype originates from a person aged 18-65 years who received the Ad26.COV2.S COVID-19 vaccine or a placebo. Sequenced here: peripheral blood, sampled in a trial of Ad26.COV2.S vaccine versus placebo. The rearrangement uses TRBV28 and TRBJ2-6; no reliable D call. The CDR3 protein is CASSFPTGANVLTF. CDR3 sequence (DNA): TGTGCCAGCAGCTTCCCGACTGGGGCCAACGTCCTGACTTTC.